The rows below give T cell receptor beta chains drawn from one sample of a study of CD8 T cells in ankylosing spondylitis. TCRdb processed the 5' RACE reads anew with MiXCR; each CDR3 protein has one entry. The data show some 700,000 distinct CDR3 sequences, around 20% seen once. Sequencing input: blood, either unsorted or a sorted T cell fraction (not recorded which). The receptors originated from a male donor with ankylosing spondylitis. Both conserved end residues are trimmed from each CDR3.

>TRBV6-4|TRBJ2-3
ASSDGPDTDTQY
>TRBV6-4|TRBJ2-3
ASSMGSGADTQY
>TRBV5-6|TRBJ1-1
ASSSMLGTGSTEAF
>TRBV4-2|TRBJ2-7
ASSQERAGLYEQY
>TRBV16|TRBJ1-2
ASSPADRVDGYT
>TRBV29-1|TRBJ2-5
SVERGAETQY
>TRBV20-1|TRBJ2-1
SARSVTPEVSYNEQF
>TRBV27|TRBJ2-7
ASRLTSGTYEQY
>TRBV18|TRBJ2-3
ASSLQTGTSGKDTDTQY
>TRBV20-1|TRBJ2-4
SALLNRGAKNIQY
>TRBV24-1|TRBJ2-7
ATSDPVLKEQY
>TRBV7-9|TRBJ2-3
ASSLNPGASGTDTQY
>TRBV12-3/TRBV12-4|TRBJ1-6
ASTVGQFNSPLH
>TRBV12-3/TRBV12-4|TRBJ2-5
ASSSHQETQY
>TRBV5-6|TRBJ2-7
ASSFPGRAYEQY
>TRBV4-1|TRBJ2-1
ASSQDEQGKDEQF
>TRBV18|TRBJ2-7
ASSPPIIGARGFYEQY
>TRBV6-1|TRBJ1-1
ASSTGAMSTEAF
>TRBV5-1|TRBJ2-2
ASSYENLANTGELF
>TRBV12-3/TRBV12-4|TRBJ1-4
ASNRGGRGEKLF
>TRBV5-6|TRBJ1-1
ASSFPGQGTTEAF
>TRBV18|TRBJ2-7
ASSPQQGRTYEQY
>TRBV7-9|TRBJ2-3
ASSLSTGKTDTQY
>TRBV9|TRBJ2-7
ASSVGPSGGSLYEQY
>TRBV4-2|TRBJ2-7
ASSQEGGAKGEQY
>TRBV5-1|TRBJ2-1
ASSLEGGRTYNEQF
>TRBV5-1|TRBJ1-2
ASSSIDGANYGYT
>TRBV6-1|TRBJ1-1
ASRSDRKSNTEAF
>TRBV6-1|TRBJ1-2
ASSESVAHGYT
>TRBV7-2|TRBJ2-1
ASSSQGAGDEQF
>TRBV5-6|TRBJ2-5
ASSPKTVQETQY
>TRBV6-5|TRBJ1-2
ASSSQGANGYT
>TRBV20-1|TRBJ2-1
SAAGLTSYNEQF
>TRBV6-2/TRBV6-3|TRBJ2-1
ASSSPGQAGGEQF
>TRBV6-4|TRBJ2-2
ASSNREAGELF
>TRBV4-1|TRBJ1-2
ASSQDPDRPYGYT
>TRBV7-2|TRBJ2-2
ASSLAMGSGELF
>TRBV11-3|TRBJ1-1
ASSLSDRNTEAF
>TRBV12-3/TRBV12-4|TRBJ2-5
ASSLRGLEETQY
>TRBV28|TRBJ1-2
ASTWVTHRGGYT
>TRBV2|TRBJ2-5
ASLSGRQETQY
>TRBV12-3/TRBV12-4|TRBJ2-3
ASSDLAVDTQY
>TRBV20-1|TRBJ2-7
SANERKGPYEQY
>TRBV6-1|TRBJ2-4
ASRTDSSKNIQY
>TRBV2|TRBJ2-5
ASSWQSGQY
>TRBV28|TRBJ1-6
ASSLFGGAAPLH
>TRBV4-1|TRBJ2-7
ASSQGWTENYEQY
>TRBV7-9|TRBJ2-7
ASSSGTRGPYEQY
>TRBV20-1|TRBJ2-1
SARPAYTYNEQF
>TRBV20-1|TRBJ2-1
SARDSLSYNEQF
>TRBV5-1|TRBJ2-4
ASSLIAGVAQNIQY
>TRBV5-4|TRBJ2-5
ASSGQGSETQY
>TRBV20-1|TRBJ2-2
SARTGNTGELF
>TRBV29-1|TRBJ1-1
SVEAPVRGGTEAF
>TRBV11-2|TRBJ2-3
ASSSGQYTDTQY
>TRBV6-2/TRBV6-3|TRBJ2-7
ASREFGSGSYEQY
>TRBV2|TRBJ2-3
ASSPVGGPDTQY
>TRBV5-8|TRBJ2-5
ASSWGPGGGLKTQY
>TRBV7-7|TRBJ2-3
ASSPGGLTDTQY
>TRBV12-3/TRBV12-4|TRBJ2-1
ASRAAMGANEQF